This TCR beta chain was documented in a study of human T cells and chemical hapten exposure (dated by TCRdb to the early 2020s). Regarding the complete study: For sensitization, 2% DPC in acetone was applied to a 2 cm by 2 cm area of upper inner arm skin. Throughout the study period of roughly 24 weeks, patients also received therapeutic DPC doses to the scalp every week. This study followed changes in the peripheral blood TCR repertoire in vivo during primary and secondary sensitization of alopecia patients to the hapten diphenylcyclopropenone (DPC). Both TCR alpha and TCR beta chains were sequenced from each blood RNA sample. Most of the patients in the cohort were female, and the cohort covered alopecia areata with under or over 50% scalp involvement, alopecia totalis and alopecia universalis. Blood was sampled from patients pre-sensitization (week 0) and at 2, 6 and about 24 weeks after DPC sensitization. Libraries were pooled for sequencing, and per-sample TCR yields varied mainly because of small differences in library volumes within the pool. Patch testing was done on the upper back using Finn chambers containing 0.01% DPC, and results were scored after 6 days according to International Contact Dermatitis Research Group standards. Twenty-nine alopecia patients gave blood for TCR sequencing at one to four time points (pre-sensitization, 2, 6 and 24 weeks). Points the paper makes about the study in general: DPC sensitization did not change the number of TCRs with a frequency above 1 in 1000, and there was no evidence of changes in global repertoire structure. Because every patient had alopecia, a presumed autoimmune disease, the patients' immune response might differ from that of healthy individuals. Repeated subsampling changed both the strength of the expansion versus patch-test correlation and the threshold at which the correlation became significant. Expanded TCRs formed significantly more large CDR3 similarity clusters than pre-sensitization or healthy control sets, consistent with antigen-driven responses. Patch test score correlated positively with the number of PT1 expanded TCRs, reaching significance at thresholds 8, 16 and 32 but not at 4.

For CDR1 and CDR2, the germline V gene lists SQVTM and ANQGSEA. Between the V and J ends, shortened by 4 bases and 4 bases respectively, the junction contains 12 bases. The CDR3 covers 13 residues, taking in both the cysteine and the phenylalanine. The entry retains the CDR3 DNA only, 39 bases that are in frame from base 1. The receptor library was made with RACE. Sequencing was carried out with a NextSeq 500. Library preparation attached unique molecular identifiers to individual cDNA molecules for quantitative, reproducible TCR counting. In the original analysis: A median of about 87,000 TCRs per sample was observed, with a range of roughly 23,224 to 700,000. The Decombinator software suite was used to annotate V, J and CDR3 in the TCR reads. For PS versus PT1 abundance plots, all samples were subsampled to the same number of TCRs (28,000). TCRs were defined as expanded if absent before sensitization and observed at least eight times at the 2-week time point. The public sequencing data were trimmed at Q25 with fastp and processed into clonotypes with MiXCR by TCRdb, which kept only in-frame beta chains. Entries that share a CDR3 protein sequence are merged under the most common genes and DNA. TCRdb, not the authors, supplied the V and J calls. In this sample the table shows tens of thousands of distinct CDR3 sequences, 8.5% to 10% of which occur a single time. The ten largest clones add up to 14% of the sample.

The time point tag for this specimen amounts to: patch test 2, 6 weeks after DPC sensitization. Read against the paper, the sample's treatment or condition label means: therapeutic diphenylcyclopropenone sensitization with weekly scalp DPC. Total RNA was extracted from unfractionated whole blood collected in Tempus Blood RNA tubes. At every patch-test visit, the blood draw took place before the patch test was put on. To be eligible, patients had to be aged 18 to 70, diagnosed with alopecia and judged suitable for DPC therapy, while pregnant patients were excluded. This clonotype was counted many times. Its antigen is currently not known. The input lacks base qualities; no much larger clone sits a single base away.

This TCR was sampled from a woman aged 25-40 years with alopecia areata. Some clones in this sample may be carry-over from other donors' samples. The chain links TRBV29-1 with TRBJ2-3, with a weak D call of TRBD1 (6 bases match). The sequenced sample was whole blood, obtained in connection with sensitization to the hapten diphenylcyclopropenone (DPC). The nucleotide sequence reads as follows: TGCAGCGTTGGAGGGCGGACAGCAGATACGCAGTATTTT. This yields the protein CSVGGRTADTQYF.